This TCR beta chain was identified in a study of blood T cell repertoires in COVID-19. Study summary: The origin of the acute and convalescent COVID-19 samples was the United States, Italy and Spain. The cDNA or gDNA used as material had been derived from T cells, B-cell-depleted T cells, or PBMCs.

As originally analysed: Cell counts per sample came from amplifying reference gene primers. Only in-frame clones appear in the TCRdb table, and some are missing; sequencing was by immunoSEQ multiplex PCR. V and J calls plus clone size are reproduced from that table; the DNA served to infer D and trimming. Altogether 250,000 or so clones are present, about 91% being singletons, with the ten largest covering approximately 1.3%. The study recruited people aged roughly 18 to 100 years across under 25 US areas. CDR1 and CDR2 (germline): SGHDT, YYEEEE. The CDR3 consists of 15 residues. V lost 3 bases, J lost 2 bases, and 8 bases stayed unmatched.

The receptor was isolated from a human donor in a cohort exposed to, infected with or recovered from COVID-19 (not recorded which). The donor label of this sample is uncertain. Sequencing was done on a sample of PBMCs or T cells enriched from blood (not recorded which). The rearrangement links TRBV5-6 to TRBJ2-7; 7 bases align to TRBD1. Here the CDR3 reads CASSWLTGSPYEQYF. CDR3 DNA: TGTGCCAGCAGCTGGTTGACAGGGTCCCCCTACGAGCAGTACTTC.